These 28 T cell receptor beta chains were all obtained from the same sample, sequenced in a study of cytomegalovirus exposure and HLA in healthy donors. In the PCR, 60 Vbeta and 13 Jbeta primers were used. Data came from immunoSEQ multiplex PCR; TCRdb stores just in-frame clones and leaves some out. Of roughly 110,000 clones listed, approximately 80% are singletons. The material sequenced was PBMCs. These receptors originate from a woman aged 18-29 years in good health and CMV-seropositive.

The chain joins TRBV5-1 to TRBJ2-5; possible D gene TRBD1, 6 bases. V was shortened by 4 bases and J by 5 bases, with 15 bases between the two germline ends. Germline V gene lookup returns CDR1 SGHRS and CDR2 YFSETQ. This CDR3 is built from 14 residues. The CDR3 here is CASSPSGERETQYF. CDR3 nucleotides: TGCGCCAGCAGCCCCTCAGGGGAGCGGGAGACCCAGTACTTC.

This chain joins TRBV25-1 and TRBJ1-2, with D uncertain. This CDR3 contains 14 residues. Trimming cost V 0 bases and J 7 bases, with 12 bases left between them. Per the germline V gene, CDR1 is MGHDK and CDR2 is SYGVNS. The chain's CDR3 is CASSEYPTTGGYTF. DNA of the CDR3: TGTGCCAGCAGTGAATACCCCACAACGGGTGGCTACACCTTC.

The V and J genes are TRBV6-1 and TRBJ2-7, with 9 bases matching TRBD2. Germline CDR1 MNHNS, CDR2 SASEGT. V lost 5 bases to trimming and J lost 1 base; unmatched junction nucleotides: 6. The CDR3 length is 15 residues. CDR3: CASSNAGGASYEQYF. CDR3 coding DNA: TGTGCCAGCAGTAATGCGGGGGGGGCATCCTACGAGCAGTACTTC.

A remark on this clone: The junction departs from the called germline gene at one end, perhaps through a read error. This rearrangement joins TRBV7-9 to TRBJ1-1, with 9 bases aligning to TRBD1. In germline, CDR1 is SEHNR, CDR2 FQNEAQ (reference sequence). The CDR3 covers 16 residues. The CDR3 region is CSSRKDRGAQGTEAFF. CDR3 DNA sequence: TGTTCCAGCAGAAAGGACAGGGGAGCCCAGGGCACTGAAGCTTTCTTT.

The chain uses TRBV7-2 and TRBJ2-1; D ambiguous. Trimming took off 5 bases at V and 0 bases at J, with 8 bases between the two ends. The V gene's germline CDR1 is SGHTA and CDR2 FQGNSA. The CDR3 runs 14 residues. DNA for the CDR3: TGTGCCAGCAGCCGAGATAGCTCCTACAATGAGCAGTTCTTC. It specifies CASSRDSSYNEQFF.

The rearrangement uses TRBV5-4 and TRBJ2-7, with 7 bases that match TRBD1. Trimming took 0 bases from V and 3 from J; bases not matched to a gene: 0. The CDR3 spans 13 residues. CDR1 and CDR2 from the germline V gene are SGHNT and YYREEE (reference sequence). CDR3 protein: CASSLDRGYEQYF. In DNA form, the CDR3 reads TGTGCCAGCAGCTTGGACAGGGGCTACGAGCAGTACTTC. Together with reference TRBV5-4 and TRBJ2-7, the CDR3 gives the full variable domain: ETGVTQSPTHLIKTRGQQVTLRCSSQSGHNTVSWYQQALGQGPQFIFQYYREEENGRGNFPPRFSGLQFPNYSSELNVNALELDDSALYLCASSLDRGYEQYFGPGTRLTVT.

The CDR3 spells CASSRTSGSNEQYF. The CDR3 coding sequence is TGCGCCAGCAGCCGGACTAGCGGGAGTAACGAGCAGTACTTC. This sequence joins TRBV5-1 and TRBJ2-7, with 13 positions matching TRBD2. The CDR3 length is 14 residues. The V and J ends lost 4 bases and 5 bases, in that order; junction bases with no gene match: 3. Germline V CDR1 and CDR2: SGHRS, YFSETQ. Combining the CDR3 with reference TRBV5-1 and TRBJ2-7 gives the whole variable domain KAGVTQTPRYLIKTRGQQVTLSCSPISGHRSVSWYQQTPGQGLQFLFEYFSETQRNKGNFPGRFSGRQFSNSRSEMNVSTLELGDSALYLCASSRTSGSNEQYFGPGTRLTVT.

V and J are TRBV30 and TRBJ2-3, with D possibly matching TRBD2 (5 bases). The V gene's germline CDR1 is GTSNPN and CDR2 SVGIG (reference sequence). There are 14 residues in the CDR3. The V and J ends lost 0 bases and 1 base respectively, with 8 bases between them. This CDR3 is CAWSVHGGTDTQYF. The CDR3 DNA reads TGTGCCTGGAGTGTACACGGGGGCACAGATACGCAGTATTTT. Using reference TRBV30 and TRBJ2-3 for the parts outside the CDR3, the full variable domain is SQTIHQWPATLVQPVGSPLSLECTVEGTSNPNLYWYRQAAGRGLQLLFYSVGIGQISSEVPQNLSASRPQDRQFILSSKKLLLSDSGFYLCAWSVHGGTDTQYFGPGTRLTVL.

This chain uses TRBV27 with TRBJ1-1; 7 nucleotides agree with TRBD1. J lost 3 bases, V lost 1 base, and 5 bases had no gene match. This CDR3 has 15 amino acids. Germline CDR1 is MNHEY and CDR2 is SMNVEV (reference sequence). CDR3 sequence: CASSLLGTEDTEAFF. The CDR3 DNA sequence: TGTGCCAGCAGTTTATTGGGGACAGAGGACACTGAAGCTTTCTTT.

This clone has a handful of counts. The rearrangement links TRBV9 to TRBJ1-3, with D hard to call. V gave up 3 bases and J gave up 2 bases, with 12 bases separating them. CDR3 length: 15 amino acids. CDR1 and CDR2 (germline): SGDLS, YYNGEE. The CDR3 DNA is TGTGCCAGCAGCGCGGAGGGAGGTCCTGGAAACACCATATATTTT. Translation gives CASSAEGGPGNTIYF.

V gene TRBV2 combines with J gene TRBJ2-6; the D gene is possibly TRBD1 (5 bases). V shed 5 bases and J shed 3 bases, with 14 bases lying between them. Germline loops: CDR1 SNHLY, CDR2 FYNNEI. The CDR3 covers 16 residues. CDR3 nucleotide sequence: TGTGCCAGCAGTCCAGGGTTGGGCAGTGGGGCCAACGTCCTGACTTTC. Protein product: CASSPGLGSGANVLTF.

The gene calls are TRBV27 and TRBJ2-4, with no clear D. In germline, CDR1 is MNHEY, CDR2 SMNVEV (reference sequence). The CDR3 totals 15 residues. The V gene lost 4 bases and the J gene lost 0 bases, with 10 bases spanning the gap. CDR3 sequence reads: CASSYRYLAKNIQYF. CDR3 nucleotide sequence: TGTGCCAGCAGTTACAGATACCTAGCCAAAAACATTCAGTACTTC.

The chain combines TRBV4-1 with TRBJ2-5; 15 nucleotides match TRBD2. The J call is doubtful: the DNA matches TRBJ2-7 better. Germline V gene data show CDR1 as MGHRA and CDR2 as YSYEKL. The CDR3 has 18 residues. The CDR3 is CASSQDGTSGRKRYEQYF. The DNA for the CDR3 is TGCGCCAGCAGCCAAGATGGGACTAGCGGGAGGAAGAGGTACGAGCAGTACTTC.

This clone showed up just once. The chain has TRBV5-1 and TRBJ2-7; TRBD2 matches 7 bases. V dropped 0 bases and J dropped 12; count of bases not matched to a gene: 3. CDR3 length: 11 residues. CDR1 is SGHRS and CDR2 is YFSETQ in the germline V gene. CDR3 bases: TGCGCCAGCAGCTTGGATGGCGGGAGGTACTTC. It translates to CASSLDGGRYF.

This sequence joins TRBV7-9 and TRBJ2-5; D might be TRBD2 (5 bases). Trimming cost V 5 bases and J 2 bases, with 15 bases left between them. The germline gives CDR1 SEHNR, CDR2 FQNEAQ (reference sequence). The length of the CDR3 is 15 residues. CDR3 in DNA: TGTGCCAGCAGCGCCCGAGGGTCAAATCAAGAGACCCAGTACTTC. Translation: CASSARGSNQETQYF.

V gene TRBV19 combines with J gene TRBJ1-1, with 7 positions matching TRBD1. Trimming cost V 7 bases and J 0 bases; bases outside gene matches: 14. The germline V gene encodes CDR1 LNHDA and CDR2 SQIVND (reference sequence). The CDR3 spans 17 residues. CDR3 sequence reads: CASTRRTGPNVNTEAFF. The CDR3 bases are TGTGCCAGTACCCGCCGGACAGGACCTAACGTGAACACTGAAGCTTTCTTT.

The chain couples TRBV30 to TRBJ1-5; no firm D call. The CDR3 extends over 15 amino acids. The V and J ends lost 4 bases and 0 bases respectively, with 13 bases between them. In germline, CDR1 is GTSNPN, CDR2 SVGIG (reference sequence). The CDR3 coding sequence is TGTGCCTGGAATCCAGGTTCGTATAGCAATCAGCCCCAGCATTTT. It specifies CAWNPGSYSNQPQHF. Filled out from reference TRBV30 and TRBJ1-5, the complete variable domain reads SQTIHQWPATLVQPVGSPLSLECTVEGTSNPNLYWYRQAAGRGLQLLFYSVGIGQISSEVPQNLSASRPQDRQFILSSKKLLLSDSGFYLCAWNPGSYSNQPQHFGDGTRLSIL.

This clone was recorded a few times. This rearrangement joins TRBV5-6 to TRBJ1-1; a weak D match, TRBD1 (5 bases). V lost 0 bases to trimming and J lost 11 bases, with 14 bases between them. Looked up from germline, CDR1 is SGHDT and CDR2 is YYEEEE. The CDR3 is 13 amino acids. For the CDR3, the DNA is TGTGCCAGCAGCTTGGGACAGATCGTTCGGGCTTTCTTT. It specifies CASSLGQIVRAFF.

This chain uses TRBV7-3 with TRBJ2-7; possibly TRBD2 for D (5 bases). The V gene lost 0 bases and the J gene lost 0 bases, with 15 bases spanning the gap. The CDR3 loop spans 17 amino acids. Germline-derived CDR1 and CDR2 are SGHTA and FQGTGA. The CDR3 here is CASSLTASTTSSYEQYF. The CDR3 region has the DNA TGTGCCAGCAGCTTAACGGCGTCTACCACTAGCTCCTACGAGCAGTACTTC.

The chain uses TRBV28 and TRBJ1-2; D not resolved. Germline V lookup: CDR1 MDHEN, CDR2 SYDVKM. The CDR3 length is 10 residues. Trimming removed 8 bases from V and 4 bases from J, with 5 bases in between. This chain's CDR3 is CASWSYGYTF. DNA for the CDR3: TGTGCCAGCTGGAGCTATGGCTACACCTTC.

The chain's CDR3 is CASSQGIEGEQYF. CDR3 coding DNA: TGTGCCAGCAGCCAAGGGATCGAGGGAGAGCAGTACTTC. The V call is TRBV4-2, the J call TRBJ2-7; TRBD2 is a possible D gene (5 bases). The CDR3 contains 13 residues. From germline, CDR1 is LGHNA and CDR2 YNFKEQ. Trimming stripped 1 base from V and 7 bases from J, with 11 bases between.

This clone has more than one count but fewer than ten. The chain is built from TRBV7-9 and TRBJ1-1; D may be TRBD1 (6 bases). Germline V gene data show CDR1 as SEHNR and CDR2 as FQNEAQ (reference sequence). This CDR3 comprises 12 residues. The germline V and J ends were trimmed by 1 base and 11 bases, with 11 bases remaining between them. The CDR3 is CASSLERGQAFF. DNA of the CDR3: TGTGCCAGCAGCTTAGAAAGAGGACAGGCTTTCTTT. Filled out from reference TRBV7-9 and TRBJ1-1, the complete variable domain reads DTGVSQNPRHKITKRGQNVTFRCDPISEHNRLYWYRQTLGQGPEFLTYFQNEAQLEKSRLLSDRFSAERPKGSFSTLEIQRTEQGDSAMYLCASSLERGQAFFGQGTRLTVV.

This chain uses TRBV9 with TRBJ2-5, with 9 nucleotides matching TRBD2. The germline V gene encodes CDR1 SGDLS and CDR2 YYNGEE. The junction had 11 bases not matched to a gene; V was cut back by 0 bases and J by 5 bases. This CDR3 spans 17 amino acids. CDR3 nucleotide sequence: TGTGCCAGCAGCGTAGGAGGGGCGGGAGGGCCGTTTGAGACCCAGTACTTC. Translating gives CASSVGGAGGPFETQYF.

V gene TRBV4-1 combines with J gene TRBJ1-1; 9 bases agree with TRBD1. The CDR3 consists of 13 residues. V lost 4 bases to trimming and J lost 8 bases; unmatched junction nucleotides: 5. Per germline, CDR1 MGHRA and CDR2 YSYEKL. The CDR3 reads CASSPQGAMEAFF. In DNA, the CDR3 is TGCGCCAGCAGCCCACAGGGGGCGATGGAAGCTTTCTTT.

The chain joins TRBV11-3 to TRBJ1-1, with 7 bases lining up with TRBD1. With V trimmed by 1 base and J by 3 bases, 5 bases remained unmatched. From germline, CDR1 is SGHNT and CDR2 YENEEA. The CDR3 covers 15 residues. This CDR3 is CASSLGPQGDTEAFF. DNA for the CDR3: TGTGCCAGCAGCTTAGGTCCCCAGGGGGACACTGAAGCTTTCTTT.

This chain joins TRBV11-2 and TRBJ2-3; the D gene is possibly TRBD2 (6 bases). Germline V CDR1 and CDR2: SGHAT, FQNNGV. V lost 1 base and J 1 base, leaving 15 bases between the germline ends. CDR3 length: 17 residues. The CDR3 coding sequence is TGTGCCAGCAGCTTAGTCTACCCGGGAGCTGGCACAGATACGCAGTATTTT. Translation gives CASSLVYPGAGTDTQYF.

This clone showed up just a few times. V and J are TRBV6-5 and TRBJ2-7; a weak D match, TRBD1 (7 bases). The CDR3 loop spans 14 amino acids. Trimming shortened V by 1 base and J by 5 bases, and 12 bases separated the two germline ends. Germline-derived CDR1 and CDR2 are MNHEY and SVGAGI. As DNA, the CDR3 is TGTGCCAGCAGTTACTGGCAGGGGGGAAACGAGCAGTACTTC. Encoded protein: CASSYWQGGNEQYF.

This chain's CDR3 is CATSRDVRGVGKLFF. The CDR3 nucleotides are TGTGCCACCAGCAGAGATGTCAGGGGAGTTGGAAAACTGTTTTTT. The V call is TRBV15, the J call TRBJ1-4, with a weak D call TRBD1 (6 bases). Germline V lookup: CDR1 LNHNV, CDR2 YYDKDF (reference sequence). The CDR3 loop spans 15 amino acids. Trimming left V 0 bases short and J 10 bases short, with 15 bases between.